The TCR beta chain described here comes from a study of cytomegalovirus exposure and HLA in healthy donors. CDR1 and CDR2 (germline): SEHNR, FQNEAQ (reference sequence). The V segment lost 3 bases and the J segment 5 bases; nucleotides outside the gene matches: 15. This CDR3 has 17 amino acids. Here immunoSEQ multiplex PCR was the method, and the copy in TCRdb shows in-frame clones only, minus some. The top ten clones hold under 0.9% of a sample with around 150,000 clones, around 96% of them seen once. J is TRBJ2-5 and V is TRBV7-9, with 7 nucleotides matching TRBD2. The sample was PBMCs. The TCR comes from a young woman in good health and CMV-seronegative. CDR3 DNA sequence: TGTGCCAGCAGCTTCCTACTAGCGACCCCCTGGGAGGAGACCCAGTACTTC. Its protein is CASSFLLATPWEETQYF.